This passage covers 23 T cell receptor beta chains from one sample sequenced in a study of neurological immune-mediated disorders. TCRdb re-derived calls from the 5' RACE reads in MiXCR, one entry per CDR3 protein. The sample records about 66,000 distinct CDR3 sequences, less than 5.5% being singletons. Sequences were obtained from PBMCs. The source of these receptors is a man aged 30 to 39 with multiple sclerosis.

This clonotype has a count of ten or more. The chain couples TRBV9 to TRBJ2-1, with D possibly being TRBD2 (5 bases). This CDR3 region has 13 residues. CDR1 SGDLS and CDR2 YYNGEE come from the germline V gene. Trimming took off 0 bases at V and 12 bases at J, with 13 bases between the two ends. In DNA, the CDR3 is TGTGCCAGCAGCGTAGAGGCTGCACGGGGGCAGTTCTTC. It encodes CASSVEAARGQFF.

This clonotype was detected many times. The genes are TRBV5-1 and TRBJ2-3; D remains ambiguous. The CDR3 spans 12 residues. Between the trimmed V and J ends, which lost 0 bases and 4 bases, there was a span of 3 bases. Germline CDR1 SGHRS, CDR2 YFSETQ. The CDR3 nucleotides are TGCGCCAGCAGCTTGGAGGCAGATACGCAGTATTTT. Its protein product is CASSLEADTQYF.

This clonotype was seen many times. The chain employs TRBV5-5 and TRBJ1-6; maybe TRBD1 (6 bases). Germline assignment: CDR1 SGHKS and CDR2 YYEKEE (reference sequence). The CDR3 is 15 amino acids. Trimming stripped 3 bases from V and 13 bases from J, with 20 bases between. Here the CDR3 reads CASSSDLQGPMPLHF. DNA for the CDR3: TGTGCCAGCAGCTCCGATTTACAGGGCCCGATGCCCCTCCACTTT.

At least ten counts were recorded for this clonotype. The genes are TRBV5-6 and TRBJ1-2; a possible D gene is TRBD1 (5 bases). The germline V and J ends were trimmed by 7 bases and 3 bases, with 16 bases remaining between them. CDR1 and CDR2 (germline): SGHDT, YYEEEE. The CDR3 is 14 amino acids. CDR3 protein: CASLPGWGYYGYTF. CDR3 DNA sequence: TGTGCCAGCCTACCGGGGTGGGGCTACTATGGCTACACCTTC. The variable domain in full, completed from reference TRBV5-6 and TRBJ1-2, reads DAGVTQSPTHLIKTRGQQVTLRCSPKSGHDTVSWYQQALGQGPQFIFQYYEEEERQRGNFPDRFSGHQFPNYSSELNVNALLLGDSALYLCASLPGWGYYGYTFGSGTRLTVV.

This clonotype was found many times. This chain joins TRBV6-6 and TRBJ2-5, with 8 bases lining up with TRBD1. This CDR3 spans 14 amino acids. Germline V gives CDR1 MNHNY, CDR2 SVGAGI (reference sequence). With 10 bases clipped from V and 4 bases from J, the junction kept 11 bases outside the gene matches. The CDR3 protein is CATGGSVKRETQYF. The CDR3 DNA sequence: TGTGCCACAGGGGGCTCCGTAAAAAGAGAGACCCAGTACTTC.

This clonotype was seen many times. The gene calls are TRBV5-6 and TRBJ2-1; D gene uncertain. V shed 4 bases and J shed 9 bases, with 14 bases lying between them. The germline gives CDR1 SGHDT, CDR2 YYEEEE. The CDR3 has 13 amino acids. CDR3 sequence: CASSRLGSGEQFF. The CDR3 nucleotides are TGTGCCAGCAGCCGTCTGGGGTCGGGTGAGCAGTTCTTC.

In this sample, this clonotype turned up many times. V is TRBV3-1 and J is TRBJ2-2; 12 nucleotides match TRBD2. CDR1 LGHDT and CDR2 YNNKEL come from the germline V gene (reference sequence). CDR3 length: 21 amino acids. J was trimmed by 5 bases and V by 1 base; bases with no gene match: 17. CDR3 bases: TGTGCCAGCAGCCAAGCTTCACCCGATCTAGCGGGGGGGCGATGGACCGGGGAGCTGTTTTTT. As protein: CASSQASPDLAGGRWTGELFF.

This clonotype was seen a few times. V is TRBV5-1 and J is TRBJ2-3, with TRBD2 identical over 10 bases. V was clipped by 4 bases and J by 3 bases; unmatched bases: 2. CDR1 and CDR2 from the germline V gene are SGHRS and YFSETQ. This CDR3 has 14 amino acids. The CDR3, as DNA: TGCGCCAGCAGCCTAGCGGGGGAGACAGATACGCAGTATTTT. Amino acid sequence: CASSLAGETDTQYF.

This clonotype occurred a few times. The rearrangement uses TRBV10-3 and TRBJ2-2; maybe TRBD2 (5 bases). Germline V gene lookup returns CDR1 ENHRY and CDR2 SYGVKD. V was shortened by 8 bases and J by 4 bases, with 11 bases between the two germline ends. The CDR3 loop spans 13 amino acids. The chain's CDR3 is CAIEEGITGELFF. DNA of the CDR3: TGTGCCATCGAAGAGGGTATCACCGGGGAGCTGTTTTTT.

Note on this clonotype: The junction and the germline gene differ at one end; a read error may be behind it. The chain uses TRBV12-3 or TRBV12-4 and TRBJ1-5; tentative D call: TRBD1 (6 bases). This CDR3 comprises 13 residues. CDR3 nucleotide sequence: TGTGCCAGCAGTCAGAACAGGGATCAGCCCCAGAATTTT. Its protein product is CASSQNRDQPQNF.

In this sample, this clonotype turned up a few times. The rearrangement uses TRBV5-1 and TRBJ2-7, with a weak D call TRBD1 (6 bases). The ends were cut back, 0 bases at V and 0 bases at J, with 7 bases in the middle. Per the germline V gene, CDR1 is SGHRS and CDR2 is YFSETQ. The length of the CDR3 is 14 residues. CDR3 bases: TGCGCCAGCAGCTTGGGACAGGCCTCCTACGAGCAGTACGTC. It translates to CASSLGQASYEQYV.

This clonotype was recorded at least ten times. The gene calls are TRBV4-1 and TRBJ2-1; TRBD2 matches 9 bases. The V gene's germline CDR1 is MGHRA and CDR2 YSYEKL. The CDR3 covers 14 residues. J lost 8 bases, V lost 0 bases, and 2 bases had no gene match. The CDR3 DNA is TGCGCCAGCAGCCAAGATGCGGGGGGGGATGAGCAGTTCTTC. It is translated as CASSQDAGGDEQFF.

This clonotype was counted at least ten times. This chain uses TRBV20-1 with TRBJ2-5, with TRBD2 as a possible D gene (5 bases). CDR3 length: 14 amino acids. Per the germline V gene, CDR1 is DFQATT and CDR2 is SNEGSKA (reference sequence). V lost 7 bases to trimming and J lost 4 bases, with 19 bases between them. The CDR3: CSEVRLAIGETQYF. The DNA for the CDR3 is TGCAGTGAGGTCCGGCTAGCAATAGGAGAGACCCAGTACTTC.

This clonotype was observed many times. This chain uses TRBV5-1 with TRBJ2-3; TRBD2 agrees at 9 bases. The CDR3 spans 15 residues. Per germline, CDR1 SGHRS and CDR2 YFSETQ. After removal of 8 bases from V and 5 bases from J, the junction contained 12 bases not matched to a gene. This chain's CDR3 is CASNTGTSIIDTQYF. The CDR3 DNA sequence: TGCGCCAGTAACACCGGGACTAGCATAATAGATACGCAGTATTTT.

This clonotype turned up a few times. The chain joins TRBV14 to TRBJ1-1; unclear D gene. Trimming took 4 bases from V and 3 from J, leaving 12 bases between them. This CDR3 spans 14 amino acids. Germline-derived CDR1 and CDR2 are SGHDN and FVKESK. CDR3 protein: CASSPRSGYTEAFF. The DNA of the CDR3 is TGTGCCAGCAGCCCCCGCTCCGGATACACTGAAGCTTTCTTT.

Many counts were recorded for this clonotype. The rearrangement links TRBV7-9 to TRBJ1-1; the D gene is possibly TRBD1 (6 bases). Germline V gene sequence: CDR1 SEHNR, CDR2 FQNEAQ (reference sequence). CDR3 length: 16 amino acids. V lost 0 bases, J lost 2 bases, and 13 bases lay in between. CDR3 bases: TGTGCCAGCAGCTTAGCGGGGGAGGGGGGAAACACTGAAGCTTTCTTT. This gives the protein CASSLAGEGGNTEAFF.

This clonotype has ten or more counts. The V gene is TRBV11-2, the J gene TRBJ1-1; possible D gene TRBD1, 6 bases. The V gene lost 5 bases and the J gene lost 10 bases, with 14 bases spanning the gap. The CDR3 is made up of 12 amino acids. Looked up from germline, CDR1 is SGHAT and CDR2 is FQNNGV. CDR3: CASSRPGGLAFF. The CDR3 DNA reads TGTGCCAGCAGCCGGCCGGGGGGGCTAGCTTTCTTT.

This clonotype was detected ten times or more. This rearrangement joins TRBV6-5 to TRBJ2-5, with no clear D. This CDR3 spans 14 amino acids. The V end was cut by 2 bases, the J end by 2 bases, with 9 bases between. The germline V gene has CDR1 MNHEY and CDR2 SVGAGI. CDR3 sequence: CASSYRAPQETQYF. The CDR3 coding sequence is TGTGCCAGCAGTTACAGAGCCCCGCAAGAGACCCAGTACTTC.

The J gene is TRBJ2-7, the V gene TRBV6-1; the D gene is possibly TRBD1 (5 bases). V gave up 6 bases and J gave up 3 bases, with 18 bases separating them. The CDR3 covers 15 residues. Germline assignment: CDR1 MNHNS and CDR2 SASEGT. Written as DNA, the CDR3 is TGTGCCAGCAGCGTCATGCAGGGCCCCGACTACGAGCAGTACTTC. It codes for CASSVMQGPDYEQYF.

This clonotype was detected ten times or more. This chain joins TRBV20-1 and TRBJ2-3; 7 positions match TRBD1. The ends lost 3 bases at V and 5 bases at J; junction bases unmatched: 5. From germline, CDR1 is DFQATT and CDR2 SNEGSKA (reference sequence). This CDR3 region has 13 residues. This CDR3 reads CSARSTGKDTQYF. As DNA, the CDR3 is TGCAGTGCTAGGTCGACAGGGAAAGATACGCAGTATTTT.

This clonotype was detected only a few times. The J gene is TRBJ2-7, the V gene TRBV5-1; D gene uncertain. Germline V gives CDR1 SGHRS, CDR2 YFSETQ. V lost 0 bases and J 0 bases, leaving 16 bases between the germline ends. CDR3 length: 17 amino acids. The CDR3 loop reads CASSLASQRLFSYEQYF. CDR3 sequence (DNA): TGCGCCAGCAGCTTGGCGAGCCAACGACTTTTCTCCTACGAGCAGTACTTC.

This clonotype was found many times. The chain employs TRBV6-6 and TRBJ2-7; either TRBD1 or TRBD2 may fit D (5 bases each). Germline V lookup: CDR1 MNHNY, CDR2 SVGAGI (reference sequence). Trimming took 4 bases from V and 6 from J, leaving 10 bases between them. CDR3 length equals 12 residues. CDR3 protein: CASSWGPPEQYF. The CDR3 DNA reads TGTGCCAGCAGTTGGGGACCACCCGAGCAGTACTTC.

This clonotype was recorded at least ten times. The V gene is TRBV4-1, the J gene TRBJ1-4; TRBD1 aligns across 7 bases. With 4 bases clipped from V and 2 bases from J, the junction kept 7 bases outside the gene matches. Per the germline V gene, CDR1 is MGHRA and CDR2 is YSYEKL. The CDR3 runs 16 residues. The CDR3 nucleotides are TGCGCCAGCAGCCGGCCAGGGGGGGGGACTAATGAAAAACTGTTTTTT. This translates into CASSRPGGGTNEKLFF.